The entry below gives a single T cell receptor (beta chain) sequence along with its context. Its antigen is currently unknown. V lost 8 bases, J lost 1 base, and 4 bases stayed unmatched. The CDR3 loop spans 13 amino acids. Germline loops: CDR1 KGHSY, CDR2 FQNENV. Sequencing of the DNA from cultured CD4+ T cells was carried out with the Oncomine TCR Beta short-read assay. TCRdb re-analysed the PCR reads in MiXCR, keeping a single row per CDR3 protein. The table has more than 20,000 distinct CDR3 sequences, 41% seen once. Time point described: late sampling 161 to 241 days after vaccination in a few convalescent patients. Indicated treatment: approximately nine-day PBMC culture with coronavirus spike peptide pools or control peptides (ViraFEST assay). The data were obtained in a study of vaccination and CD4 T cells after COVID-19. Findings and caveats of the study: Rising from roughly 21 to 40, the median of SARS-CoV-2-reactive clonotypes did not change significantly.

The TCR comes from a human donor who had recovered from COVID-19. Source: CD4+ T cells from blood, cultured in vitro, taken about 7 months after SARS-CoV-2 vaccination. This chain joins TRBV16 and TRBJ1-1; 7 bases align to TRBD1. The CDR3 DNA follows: TGTGCCAGCGCAAGACAGGGGAACACTGAAGCTTTCTTT. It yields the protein CASARQGNTEAFF.